This T cell receptor beta chain was sequenced in a study of shared clonotypes between healthy human individuals. A remark on this clone: What it binds is not known.

Study outcomes and limitations: The sole specimen, blood, was sampled, and tissue repertoires likely differ.

Donation came from healthy HIV-negative adults that had no recent acute infections or vaccinations. CD45RA-negative memory and CD45RA+ naive subsets were split from the CD4+ cells. The repertoire was sequenced with immunoSEQ multiplex PCR; TCRdb's copy has only in-frame clones and lacks some. The sample yields 2.5 million or so clones, just over 90% seen once. The receptor was isolated from a young man in good health. The specimen sequenced was naive CD4+ T cells sorted from blood. Subset here: CD45RA+ positively selected.

CDR3 amino acids: CASSQEGAGEQFF. The CDR3, as DNA: TGCGCCAGCAGCCAAGAAGGGGCCGGTGAGCAGTTCTTC. This chain joins TRBV4-3 and TRBJ2-1; D is possibly TRBD1 (5 bases). Trimming removed 0 bases from V and 9 bases from J, with 9 bases in between. This CDR3 has 13 residues. Germline loops: CDR1 LGHNA, CDR2 YSLEER.